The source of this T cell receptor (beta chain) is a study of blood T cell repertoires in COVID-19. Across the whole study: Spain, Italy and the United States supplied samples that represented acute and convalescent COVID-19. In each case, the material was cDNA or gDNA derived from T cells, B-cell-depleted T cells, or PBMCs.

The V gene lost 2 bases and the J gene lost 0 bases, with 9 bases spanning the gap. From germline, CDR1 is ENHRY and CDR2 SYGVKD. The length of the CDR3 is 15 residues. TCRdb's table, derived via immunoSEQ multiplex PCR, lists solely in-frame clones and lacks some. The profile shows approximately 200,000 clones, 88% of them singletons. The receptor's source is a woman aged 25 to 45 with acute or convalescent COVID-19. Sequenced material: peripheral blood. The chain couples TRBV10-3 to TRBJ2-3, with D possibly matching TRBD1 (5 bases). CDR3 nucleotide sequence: TGTGCCATCAGTGAGCAGACAGCTAGCACAGATACGCAGTATTTT. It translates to CAISEQTASTDTQYF.